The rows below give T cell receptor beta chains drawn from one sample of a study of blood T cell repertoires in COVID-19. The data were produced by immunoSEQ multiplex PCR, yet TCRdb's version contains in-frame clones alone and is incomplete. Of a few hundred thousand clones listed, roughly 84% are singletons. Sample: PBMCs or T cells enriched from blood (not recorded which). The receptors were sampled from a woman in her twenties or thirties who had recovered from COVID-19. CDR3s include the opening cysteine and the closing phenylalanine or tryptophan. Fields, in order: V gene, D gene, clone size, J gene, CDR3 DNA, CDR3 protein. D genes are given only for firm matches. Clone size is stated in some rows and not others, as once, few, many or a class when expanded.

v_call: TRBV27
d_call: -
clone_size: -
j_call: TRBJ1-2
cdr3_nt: TGTGCCAGCAGCGCAGGCGGGGGCTATGGCTACACCTTC
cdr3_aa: CASSAGGGYGYTF

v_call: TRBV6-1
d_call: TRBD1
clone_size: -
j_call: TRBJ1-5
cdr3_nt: TGTGCCAGCAGTGATCGACAGGGGGTACAGCCCCAGCATTTT
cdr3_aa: CASSDRQGVQPQHF

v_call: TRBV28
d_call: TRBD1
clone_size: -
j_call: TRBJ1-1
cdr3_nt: TGTGCCAGCAGCCCGACAGGGGTGAACACTGAAGCTTTCTTT
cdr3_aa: CASSPTGVNTEAFF

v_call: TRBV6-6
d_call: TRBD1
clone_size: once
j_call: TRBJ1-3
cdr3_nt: TGTGCCAGCAGACACACAGGGGCCTCTGGAAACACCATATATTTT
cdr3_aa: CASRHTGASGNTIYF

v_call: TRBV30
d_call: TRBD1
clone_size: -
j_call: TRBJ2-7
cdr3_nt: TGTGCCTGGAGTGCCGGGACAGGGGTCCACGAGCAGTACTTC
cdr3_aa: CAWSAGTGVHEQYF

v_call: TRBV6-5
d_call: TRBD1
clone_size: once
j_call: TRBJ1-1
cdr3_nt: TGTGCCAGCAGTTATGCAGGGGGCACTGAAGCTTTCTTT
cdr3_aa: CASSYAGGTEAFF

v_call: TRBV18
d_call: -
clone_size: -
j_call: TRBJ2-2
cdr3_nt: TGTGCCAGCTCACCAAGAGATGCTTGGACCGGGGAGCTGTTTTTT
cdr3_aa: CASSPRDAWTGELFF

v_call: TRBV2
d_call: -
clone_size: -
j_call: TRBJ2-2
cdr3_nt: TGTGCCAGCAGTGTAAGGCACTATACGAACACCGGGGAGCTGTTTTTT
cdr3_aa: CASSVRHYTNTGELFF

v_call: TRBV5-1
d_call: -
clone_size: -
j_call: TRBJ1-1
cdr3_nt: TGCGCCAGCAGCTCCGAATCAGTAATGAACACTGAAGCTTTCTTT
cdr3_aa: CASSSESVMNTEAFF

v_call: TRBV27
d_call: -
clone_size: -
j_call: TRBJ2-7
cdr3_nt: TGTGCCAGCAGTTTATCGATGGCAGGGAAGGGCTACGAGCAGTACTTC
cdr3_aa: CASSLSMAGKGYEQYF

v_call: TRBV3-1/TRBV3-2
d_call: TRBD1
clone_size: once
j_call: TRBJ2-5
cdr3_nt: TGTGCCAGCAGCAGGCGGACAGGCCAGCAAGAGACCCAGTACTTC
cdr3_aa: CASSRRTGQQETQYF

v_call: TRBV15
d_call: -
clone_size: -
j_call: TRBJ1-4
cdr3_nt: TGTGCCACCAGCAAAGATAGATATGTTGAAAAACTGTTTTTT
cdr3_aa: CATSKDRYVEKLFF

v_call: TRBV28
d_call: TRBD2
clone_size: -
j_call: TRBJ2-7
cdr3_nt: TGTGCCAGTACAACGGGACTAGCGGGGGAGCAGTACTTC
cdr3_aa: CASTTGLAGEQYF

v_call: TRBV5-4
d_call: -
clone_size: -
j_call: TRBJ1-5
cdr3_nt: TGTGCCAGCAGCTTGGCACCGGGAAGCAATCAGCCCCAGCATTTT
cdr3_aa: CASSLAPGSNQPQHF

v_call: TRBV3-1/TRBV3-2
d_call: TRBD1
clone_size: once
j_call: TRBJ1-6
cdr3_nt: TGTGCCAGCAGCCACCTGAGGGGACAGGTTAATTCACCCCTCCACTTT
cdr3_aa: CASSHLRGQVNSPLHF

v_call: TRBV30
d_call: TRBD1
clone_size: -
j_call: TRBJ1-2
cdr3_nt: TGTGCCTGGAGTGTGACAGGGAACGTCTATGGCTACACCTTC
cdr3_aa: CAWSVTGNVYGYTF

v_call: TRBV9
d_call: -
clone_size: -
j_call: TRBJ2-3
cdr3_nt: TGTGCCAGCAGCCCAGATCAAGGGGTCCCAGATACGCAGTATTTT
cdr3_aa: CASSPDQGVPDTQYF

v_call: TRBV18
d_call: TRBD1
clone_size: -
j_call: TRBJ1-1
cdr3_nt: TGTGCCAGCTCGCTTCCTCCAGGGGGTAACACTGAAGCTTTCTTT
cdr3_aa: CASSLPPGGNTEAFF

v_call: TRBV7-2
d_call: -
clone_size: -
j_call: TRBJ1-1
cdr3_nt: TGTGCCAGCAGCCAAAGTAACAGGGTAACTGAAGCTTTCTTT
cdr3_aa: CASSQSNRVTEAFF

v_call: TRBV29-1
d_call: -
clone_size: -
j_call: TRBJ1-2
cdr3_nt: TGCAGCGCCCTGCCTTTAAGCGGAGAGGACTATGGCTACACCTTC
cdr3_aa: CSALPLSGEDYGYTF

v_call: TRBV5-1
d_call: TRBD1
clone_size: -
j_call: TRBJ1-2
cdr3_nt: TGCGCCAGCAGCCCGTTAGACAGGGTCCATGGCTACACCTTC
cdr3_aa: CASSPLDRVHGYTF

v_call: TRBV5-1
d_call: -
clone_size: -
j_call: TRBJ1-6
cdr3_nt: TGCGCCAGCAGGTACCGGGACTTCGACCGTTCACCCCTCCACTTT
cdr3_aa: CASRYRDFDRSPLHF

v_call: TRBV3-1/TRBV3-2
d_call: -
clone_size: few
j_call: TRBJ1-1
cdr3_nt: TGTGCCAGCAGCAAACAGGATATCAACACTGAAGCTTTCTTT
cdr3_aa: CASSKQDINTEAFF

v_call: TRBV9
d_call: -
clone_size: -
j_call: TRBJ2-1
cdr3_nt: TGTGCCAGCACCGAGGGGGGGGTAACTAGCGATGAGCAGTTCTTC
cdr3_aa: CASTEGGVTSDEQFF

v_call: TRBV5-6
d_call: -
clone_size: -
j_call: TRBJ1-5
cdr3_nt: TGTGCCAGCAGCTTAATAAGGGGGAGTCAGCCCCAGCATTTT
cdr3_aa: CASSLIRGSQPQHF

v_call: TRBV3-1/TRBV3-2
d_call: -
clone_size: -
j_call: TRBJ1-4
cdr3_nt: TGTGCCAGCAGCCAAGGGGGGAGGGGAAGGGACCATTTT
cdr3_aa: CASSQGGRGRDHF

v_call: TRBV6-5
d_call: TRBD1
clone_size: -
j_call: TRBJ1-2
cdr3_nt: TGTGCCAGCACCAGCCTAACAGGGGTCTATGGCTACACCTTC
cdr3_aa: CASTSLTGVYGYTF

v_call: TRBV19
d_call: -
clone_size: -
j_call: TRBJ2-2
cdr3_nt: TGTGCCAGCACTACCCTTCCCCCCGGGGAGCTGTTTTTT
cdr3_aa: CASTTLPPGELFF

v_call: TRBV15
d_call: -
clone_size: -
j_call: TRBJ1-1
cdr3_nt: TGTGCCACCAGCAGACCCTTTGGGTATGACAGGCCGAACACTGAAGCTTTCTTT
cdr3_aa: CATSRPFGYDRPNTEAFF

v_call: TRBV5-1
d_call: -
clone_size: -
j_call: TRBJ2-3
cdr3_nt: TGCGCCAGCAGCTTGCTACAGGCTAGCACAGATACGCAGTATTTT
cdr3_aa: CASSLLQASTDTQYF

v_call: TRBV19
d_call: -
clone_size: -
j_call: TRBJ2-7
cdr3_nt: TGTGCCAGTAGTATCAAAGACGGGGTCAACGAGCAGTACTTC
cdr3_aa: CASSIKDGVNEQYF

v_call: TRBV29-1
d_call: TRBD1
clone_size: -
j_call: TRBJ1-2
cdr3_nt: TGCAGCGTTGAAAGGACAGGGGGCAACTATGGCTACACCTTC
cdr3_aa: CSVERTGGNYGYTF

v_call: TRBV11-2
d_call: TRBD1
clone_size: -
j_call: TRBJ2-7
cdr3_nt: TGTGCCAGCAAGTCAGGGGGCTACGAGCAGTACTTC
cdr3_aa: CASKSGGYEQYF

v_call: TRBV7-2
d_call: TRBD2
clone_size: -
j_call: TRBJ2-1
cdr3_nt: TGTGCCAGCAGCCCCGAACGAGATGGGAGCGGGAGGTTTTATGAGCAGTTCTTC
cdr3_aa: CASSPERDGSGRFYEQFF

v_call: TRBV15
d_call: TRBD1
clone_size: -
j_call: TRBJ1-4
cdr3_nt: TGTGCCACCAGCCGGACAGGGACGGATATTGAAAAACTGTTTTTT
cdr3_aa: CATSRTGTDIEKLFF

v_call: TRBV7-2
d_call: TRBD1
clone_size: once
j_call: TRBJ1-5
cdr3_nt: TGTGCCAGCAGTTACAGGGGAGAGCAGCCCCAGCATTTT
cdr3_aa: CASSYRGEQPQHF

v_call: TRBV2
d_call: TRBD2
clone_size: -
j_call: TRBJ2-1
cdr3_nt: TGTGCCAGCAGTAAAGAGGGACTAGCGGGAGGGCCGTGGAATGAGCAGTTCTTC
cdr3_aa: CASSKEGLAGGPWNEQFF

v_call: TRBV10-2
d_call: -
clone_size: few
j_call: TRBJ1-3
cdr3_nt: TGCGCCAGCATGTCGGGTTTCGCATCTGGAAACACCATATATTTT
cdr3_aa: CASMSGFASGNTIYF

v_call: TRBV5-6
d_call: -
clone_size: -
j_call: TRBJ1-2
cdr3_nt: TGTGCCAGCGGACAGACGACAGGAAATAACTATGGCTACACCTTC
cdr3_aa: CASGQTTGNNYGYTF

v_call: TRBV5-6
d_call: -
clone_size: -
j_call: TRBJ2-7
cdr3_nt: TGTGCCAGCAGCTTGGTAGGGGGTTCCGAGCAGTACTTC
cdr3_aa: CASSLVGGSEQYF

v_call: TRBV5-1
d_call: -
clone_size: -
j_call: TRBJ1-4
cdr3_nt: TGCGCCAGCAGCTTGGCGGGTAACTATGCAACTAATGAAAAACTGTTTTTT
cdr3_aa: CASSLAGNYATNEKLFF

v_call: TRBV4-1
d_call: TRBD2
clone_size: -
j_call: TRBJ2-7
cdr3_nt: TGCGCCAGCAGCCACTTACTAGCGGGAGAATACGAGCAGTACTTC
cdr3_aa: CASSHLLAGEYEQYF

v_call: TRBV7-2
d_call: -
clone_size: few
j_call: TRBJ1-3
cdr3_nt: TGTGCCAGCAGCTTTTACCTGACAGCTGGAAACACCATATATTTT
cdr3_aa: CASSFYLTAGNTIYF

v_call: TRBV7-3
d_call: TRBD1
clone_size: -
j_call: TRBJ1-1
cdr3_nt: TGTGCCAGCAGCGGATCCCCCTCAGGGGGGACTGAAGCTTTCTTT
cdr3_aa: CASSGSPSGGTEAFF

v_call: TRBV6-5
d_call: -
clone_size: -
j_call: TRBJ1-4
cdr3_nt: TGTGCCAGCAGAGACTGGGGAATACAGGGAAAACTGTTTTTT
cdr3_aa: CASRDWGIQGKLFF

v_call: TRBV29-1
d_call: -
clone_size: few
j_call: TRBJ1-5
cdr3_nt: TGCAGCGCTGGTACAGGGTATGGCAATCAGCCCCAGCATTTT
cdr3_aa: CSAGTGYGNQPQHF

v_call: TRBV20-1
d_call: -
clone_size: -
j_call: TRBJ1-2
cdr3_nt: TGCAGTGCTAGTCGGGGAGCGGATTATGGCTACACCTTC
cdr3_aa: CSASRGADYGYTF

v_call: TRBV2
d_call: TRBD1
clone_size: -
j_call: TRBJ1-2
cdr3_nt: TGTGCCAGCAGTGAAGGGACAGGATACTATGGCTACACCTTC
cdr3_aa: CASSEGTGYYGYTF

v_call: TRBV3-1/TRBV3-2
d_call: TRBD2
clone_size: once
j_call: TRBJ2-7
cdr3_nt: TGTGCCAGCAGCCCGACTAGCGGGAGGGCCCTCGGCGAGCAGTACTTC
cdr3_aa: CASSPTSGRALGEQYF

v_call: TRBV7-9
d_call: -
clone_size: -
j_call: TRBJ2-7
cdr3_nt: TGTGCCAGCAGCCGGGGTCCTGGAAGCTCCTACGAGCAGTACTTC
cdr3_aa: CASSRGPGSSYEQYF

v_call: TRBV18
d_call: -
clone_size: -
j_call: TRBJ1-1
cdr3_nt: TGTGCCAGCTCACCCGACCCCGGAGGGGACACTGAAGCTTTCTTT
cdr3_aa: CASSPDPGGDTEAFF

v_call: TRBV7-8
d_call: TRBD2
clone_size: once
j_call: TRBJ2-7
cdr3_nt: TGTGCCAGCAGCCCAAGATTCGGGACTAGCCCCTACGAGCAGTACTTC
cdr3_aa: CASSPRFGTSPYEQYF

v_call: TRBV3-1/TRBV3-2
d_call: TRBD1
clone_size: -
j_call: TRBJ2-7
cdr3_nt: TGTGCCAGCAGCCAAGAACCCGGGACAGCCTACGAGCAGTACTTC
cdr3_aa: CASSQEPGTAYEQYF

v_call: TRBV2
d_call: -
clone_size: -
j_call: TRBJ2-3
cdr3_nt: TGTGCCAGCAGAAGGGCGGGGCTCACAGATACGCAGTATTTT
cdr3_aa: CASRRAGLTDTQYF

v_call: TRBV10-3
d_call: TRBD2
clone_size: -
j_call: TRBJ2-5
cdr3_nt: TGTGCCATCAGTGAGTTAACTAGCGGGACGATGCAAGAGACCCAGTACTTC
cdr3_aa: CAISELTSGTMQETQYF

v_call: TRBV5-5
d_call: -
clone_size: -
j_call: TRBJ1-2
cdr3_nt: TGTGCCAGCAGCTTGGTAGGGGAGGACTATGGCTACACCTTC
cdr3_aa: CASSLVGEDYGYTF

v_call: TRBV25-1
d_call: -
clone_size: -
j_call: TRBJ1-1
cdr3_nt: TGTGCCAGCAGTCAGGGGACCACTGAAGCTTTCTTT
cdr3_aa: CASSQGTTEAFF